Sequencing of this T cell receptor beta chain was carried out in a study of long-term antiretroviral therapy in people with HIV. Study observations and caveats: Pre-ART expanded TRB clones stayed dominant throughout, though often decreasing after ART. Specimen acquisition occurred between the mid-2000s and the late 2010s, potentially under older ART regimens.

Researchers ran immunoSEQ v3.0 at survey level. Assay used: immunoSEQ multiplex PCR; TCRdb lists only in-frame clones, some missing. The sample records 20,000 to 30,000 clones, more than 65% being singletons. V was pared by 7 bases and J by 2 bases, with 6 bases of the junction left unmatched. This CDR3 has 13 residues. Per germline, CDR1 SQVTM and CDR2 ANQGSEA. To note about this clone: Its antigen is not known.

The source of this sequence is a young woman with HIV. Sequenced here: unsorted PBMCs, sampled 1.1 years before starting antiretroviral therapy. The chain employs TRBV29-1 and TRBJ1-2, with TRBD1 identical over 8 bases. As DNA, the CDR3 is TGCAGCGGCCACAGGGGGGGAAACTATGGCTACACCTTC. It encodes CSGHRGGNYGYTF.